Below, 27 T cell receptor beta chains from the same sample are listed, as sequenced in a study of blood T cell repertoires in COVID-19. Only in-frame clones appear in the TCRdb table, and some are missing; sequencing was by immunoSEQ multiplex PCR. The table has around 42,000 clones, approximately 86% seen once. The sample taken for sequencing was peripheral blood. The receptors stem from a human donor in a cohort sampled during active COVID-19.

CDR3 amino acids: CASSAAGAGGPTEAFF. The CDR3 DNA reads TGTGCCAGCAGTGCCGCGGGGGCTGGGGGGCCCACTGAAGCTTTCTTT. The rearrangement joins TRBV28 to TRBJ1-1, with a tentative D call TRBD1 (6 bases). CDR3 size: 16 residues. Looked up from germline, CDR1 is MDHEN and CDR2 is SYDVKM. Between the trimmed V and J ends, which lost 5 bases and 4 bases, there was a span of 20 bases.

This clone was observed a handful of times. V usage is TRBV18 and J usage is TRBJ1-1; 8 nucleotides match TRBD1. There are 14 residues in the CDR3. V dropped 6 bases and J dropped 5; count of bases not matched to a gene: 8. Germline lookup yields CDR1 KGHSH and CDR2 LQKENI. In nucleotides, the CDR3 is TGTGCCAGCTCTCCCGGGACAGGTATAACTGAAGCTTTCTTT. Translation: CASSPGTGITEAFF.

This sequence joins TRBV4-2 and TRBJ2-1, with a weak D call TRBD1 (5 bases). In germline, CDR1 is LGHNA, CDR2 YNFKEQ. Deletions cut 0 bases from V and 4 bases from J, with 13 bases between. This CDR3 is built from 16 residues. The CDR3 spells CASSQDQDRGYNEQFF. CDR3 in DNA: TGTGCCAGCAGCCAAGATCAAGATAGGGGTTACAATGAGCAGTTCTTC.

The chain employs TRBV7-2 and TRBJ2-3; 8 bases fit TRBD2. In germline, CDR1 is SGHTA, CDR2 FQGNSA. Trimming cost V 4 bases and J 4 bases; bases outside gene matches: 4. There are 14 residues in the CDR3. This CDR3 is CASSSRTSSDTQYF. CDR3 coding DNA: TGTGCCAGCAGCTCACGGACTAGCTCAGATACGCAGTATTTT.

The chain has TRBV28 and TRBJ2-1, with D possibly matching TRBD1 (5 bases). The germline V gene encodes CDR1 MDHEN and CDR2 SYDVKM. The CDR3 consists of 17 residues. Trimming pared 3 bases from V and 0 bases from J, leaving 15 bases between. This CDR3 is CASSFRTWYSSYNEQFF. CDR3 nucleotides: TGTGCCAGCAGTTTTCGGACATGGTACAGCTCCTACAATGAGCAGTTCTTC.

The V call is TRBV2, the J call TRBJ2-7; 7 bases match TRBD2. The CDR3 totals 12 residues. Trimming took 3 bases from V and 6 from J; bases not matched to a gene: 2. The V gene's germline CDR1 is SNHLY and CDR2 FYNNEI. The CDR3 DNA reads TGTGCCAGCAGTGACTGGGGGGGCGAGCAGTACTTC. This sequence encodes CASSDWGGEQYF.

J is TRBJ2-3 and V is TRBV5-5; TRBD2 might be the D (6 bases). The V gene lost 0 bases and the J gene lost 2 bases, with 13 bases spanning the gap. This CDR3 comprises 16 residues. Germline CDR1 and CDR2: SGHKS and YYEKEE (reference sequence). Here the CDR3 reads CASSLGGLSFTDTQYF. CDR3 bases: TGTGCCAGCAGCTTGGGGGGACTTTCCTTCACAGATACGCAGTATTTT.

The chain combines TRBV9 with TRBJ2-3; no reliable D call. Deletions cut 3 bases from V and 0 bases from J, with 5 bases between. CDR3 size: 13 residues. The germline CDR1 and CDR2 sequences are SGDLS and YYNGEE. The CDR3 nucleotides read TGTGCCAGCAGCGCCTCTAGCACAGATACGCAGTATTTT. Its translation is CASSASSTDTQYF. The whole variable domain, remainder taken from reference TRBV9 and TRBJ2-3, is DSGVTQTPKHLITATGQRVTLRCSPRSGDLSVYWYQQSLDQGLQFLIQYYNGEERAKGNILERFSAQQFPDLHSELNLSSLELGDSALYFCASSASSTDTQYFGPGTRLTVL.

This clone was observed a single time. This chain joins TRBV18 and TRBJ1-5; the match to TRBD1 covers 9 bases. After removal of 6 bases from V and 5 bases from J, the junction contained 8 bases not matched to a gene. This CDR3 contains 15 residues. Looked up from germline, CDR1 is KGHSH and CDR2 is LQKENI. The CDR3 spells CASSSGTGHHQPQHF. CDR3 DNA sequence: TGTGCCAGCTCTTCCGGGACAGGGCACCATCAGCCCCAGCATTTT.

The chain combines TRBV18 with TRBJ1-2; D not resolved. The CDR3 consists of 14 residues. Per the germline V gene, CDR1 is KGHSH and CDR2 is LQKENI. V lost 0 bases, J lost 4 bases, and 9 bases lay in between. CDR3 in amino acids: CASSPPSGSYGYTF. CDR3 nucleotide sequence: TGTGCCAGCTCACCACCGAGCGGCAGCTATGGCTACACCTTC.

The chain carries TRBV9 and TRBJ1-6; no clear D. This CDR3 region has 14 residues. V was pared by 0 bases and J by 6 bases, with 7 bases between. Germline V gene sequence: CDR1 SGDLS, CDR2 YYNGEE. The CDR3 region is CASSVDLSNSPLHF. CDR3 DNA sequence: TGTGCCAGCAGCGTAGATCTGAGTAATTCACCCCTCCACTTT.

This chain links TRBV5-8 with TRBJ1-1; D is uncertain. This CDR3 has 13 residues. Germline-derived CDR1 and CDR2 are SGHTS and YDEGEE. V was trimmed by 2 bases and J by 3 bases, leaving 8 bases between them. The CDR3 loop reads CASSFNSYTEAFF. The CDR3 DNA sequence: TGTGCCAGCAGCTTCAACAGCTACACTGAAGCTTTCTTT. Based on the CDR3 plus reference TRBV5-8 and TRBJ1-1, the full variable domain is EAGVTQSPTHLIKTRGQQATLRCSPISGHTSVYWYQQALGLGLQFLLWYDEGEERNRGNFPPRFSGRQFPNYSSELNVNALELEDSALYLCASSFNSYTEAFFGQGTRLTVV.

This clone was counted a single time. CDR3 nucleotides: TGCGCCAGCAGCTTGACAGGGGCCTATGGCTACACCTTC. It yields the protein CASSLTGAYGYTF. The J gene is TRBJ1-2, the V gene TRBV5-1; 7 bases are a match to TRBD1. Germline V CDR1 and CDR2: SGHRS, YFSETQ. V lost 1 base, J lost 4 bases, and 1 base stayed unmatched. The CDR3 has 13 amino acids.

The chain joins TRBV7-8 to TRBJ2-3; the D gene is possibly TRBD1 (5 bases). Trimming removed 5 bases at V and 2 bases at J, with 14 bases between. CDR3 length equals 15 residues. In germline, CDR1 is SGHVS, CDR2 FQNEAQ. For the CDR3, the DNA is TGTGCCAGCAGCCTCGGCAGGGAAGACACAGATACGCAGTATTTT. This gives the protein CASSLGREDTDTQYF.

V is TRBV7-3 and J is TRBJ2-4; 9 nucleotides agree with TRBD1. CDR1 SGHTA and CDR2 FQGTGA come from the germline V gene. This CDR3 is 14 amino acids long. The ends lost 6 bases at V and 7 bases at J; junction bases unmatched: 7. The CDR3 loop reads CASSPGTGSNIQYF. DNA of the CDR3: TGTGCCAGCAGTCCCGGGACAGGGAGTAACATTCAGTACTTC.

The rearrangement links TRBV10-3 to TRBJ1-1; 9 nucleotides agree with TRBD1. The junction had 2 bases not matched to a gene; V was cut back by 5 bases and J by 1 base. There are 14 residues in the CDR3. Germline V gene lookup returns CDR1 ENHRY and CDR2 SYGVKD. CDR3 in DNA: TGTGCCATCAGTTCGACAGGGGGGAACACTGAAGCTTTCTTT. Translation: CAISSTGGNTEAFF.

This clone was counted a single time. The chain uses TRBV30 and TRBJ1-6; D ambiguous. The CDR3 runs 14 residues. Germline lookup yields CDR1 GTSNPN and CDR2 SVGIG (reference sequence). V gave up 0 bases and J gave up 4 bases, with 7 bases separating them. The CDR3 region has the DNA TGTGCCTGGAGTGTATACGGTTATAATTCACCCCTCCACTTT. Protein: CAWSVYGYNSPLHF.

The V call is TRBV29-1, the J call TRBJ2-2; D may be TRBD2 (6 bases). Per the germline V gene, CDR1 is SQVTM and CDR2 is ANQGSEA. The length of the CDR3 is 14 residues. The V and J ends lost 2 bases and 5 bases respectively, with 12 bases between them. The CDR3 region has the DNA TGCAGCGTTGAATTAAGGGCGGGGACCGGGGAGCTGTTTTTT. This encodes CSVELRAGTGELFF.

This clone was counted only a few times. The rearrangement uses TRBV6-4 and TRBJ1-6; TRBD1 is a possible D gene (5 bases). The germline V gene has CDR1 MRHNA and CDR2 SNTAGT. This CDR3 contains 13 residues. V was cut by 6 bases and J by 9 bases, with 12 bases left in between. The CDR3 loop is CASRAHGGSPLHF. The CDR3 bases are TGTGCCAGCAGGGCCCACGGGGGTTCACCCCTCCACTTT.

The CDR3 DNA follows: TGTGCCAGCAGTTTCGGGTCAGTTAACTATGGCTACACCTTC. As protein: CASSFGSVNYGYTF. The chain links TRBV27 to TRBJ1-2; D is undetermined. CDR1 is MNHEY and CDR2 is SMNVEV in the germline V gene (reference sequence). Trimming removed 3 bases from V and 1 base from J, with 9 bases in between. The CDR3 length is 14 residues.

The J gene is TRBJ2-3, the V gene TRBV4-1; D uncertain. V shed 4 bases and J shed 1 base, with 9 bases lying between them. Per germline, CDR1 MGHRA and CDR2 YSYEKL. CDR3 length equals 14 residues. As DNA, the CDR3 is TGCGCCAGCAGCCTCCAGTATGGCACAGATACGCAGTATTTT. It codes for CASSLQYGTDTQYF.

This chain connects TRBV19 to TRBJ1-6, with unresolved D. CDR1 is LNHDA and CDR2 is SQIVND in the germline V gene (reference sequence). V was pared by 4 bases and J by 3 bases, with 7 bases between. This CDR3 has 14 residues. The CDR3: CASSNGGYNSPLHF. DNA for the CDR3: TGTGCCAGTAGTAACGGTGGCTATAATTCACCCCTCCACTTT.

The V gene is TRBV9, the J gene TRBJ2-5; no clear D gene. The CDR3 runs 13 residues. Germline CDR1 is SGDLS and CDR2 is YYNGEE. Trimming removed 0 bases at V and 4 bases at J, with 7 bases between. CDR3 in DNA: TGTGCCAGCAGCGTAGAAAACAGAGAGACCCAGTACTTC. Protein: CASSVENRETQYF.

This clone has only one observation. V gene TRBV5-1 combines with J gene TRBJ2-7; tentative D call: TRBD1 (5 bases). V lost 4 bases and J 11 bases, leaving 16 bases between the germline ends. The CDR3 contains 12 residues. Germline V gene data show CDR1 as SGHRS and CDR2 as YFSETQ. CDR3 nucleotides: TGCGCCAGCAGCACGGACCAGGGTACGGAGTACTTC. Translation: CASSTDQGTEYF.

V is TRBV5-4 and J is TRBJ1-2; 9 positions match TRBD1. J gave up 2 bases and V 4 bases, and 3 bases lay outside the gene matches. Germline CDR1 SGHNT, CDR2 YYREEE (reference sequence). The CDR3 loop spans 14 amino acids. As DNA, the CDR3 is TGTGCCAGCAGCACCGACAGGGGGAACTATGGCTACACCTTC. Its translation: CASSTDRGNYGYTF.

The chain has TRBV7-3 and TRBJ2-5; perhaps TRBD2 as D (7 bases). Between the trimmed V and J ends, which lost 6 bases and 4 bases, there was a span of 15 bases. The CDR3 is 14 residues long. Looked up from germline, CDR1 is SGHTA and CDR2 is FQGTGA. The chain's CDR3 is CASSPMAGAETQYF. In DNA, the CDR3 is TGTGCCAGCAGTCCCATGGCGGGGGCAGAGACCCAGTACTTC.

The V and J genes are TRBV12-3 or TRBV12-4 and TRBJ1-1; a possible D gene is TRBD1 (6 bases). This CDR3 has 13 amino acids. Trimming removed 3 bases at V and 5 bases at J, with 10 bases between. CDR3 DNA sequence: TGTGCCAGCAGTTTGCGACAGGCAACTGAAGCTTTCTTT. As protein: CASSLRQATEAFF.